This TCR beta chain was sequenced in a study of OX40 agonist ivuxolimab in advanced cancers. V lost 6 bases and J lost 1, with 12 bases in between. Germline lookup yields CDR1 MNHNY and CDR2 SVGAGI (reference sequence). CDR3 length equals 14 residues. Clones were sequenced by immunoSEQ multiplex PCR, and TCRdb holds only the in-frame ones, with some missing. This sample has more than 35,000 clones, with more than 75% found just once. Patients with a history of autoimmune disease or on systemic immunosuppression were excluded. V and J are TRBV6-6 and TRBJ1-1; D gene unclear. This sample comprised CD4+ or CD8+ T cells sorted from blood, obtained in a trial of the OX40 agonist ivuxolimab. The origin of this receptor is an adult with an advanced solid tumor such as melanoma, head and neck, liver or kidney cancer. Written as DNA, the CDR3 is TGTGCCAGCAGAGGGAACAGAAGGAACACTGAAGCTTTCTTT. It codes for CASRGNRRNTEAFF.